This TCR beta chain was identified during a study of OX40 agonist ivuxolimab in advanced cancers. Study-level points and caveats: Clonal expansion among partial responders at 0.1-3.0 mg/kg ranked near the lowest. Low levels of normalized T-cell clonal expansion also appeared in some nonresponders.

As concerns this clone: Its antigen is not identified.

The CDR3 has 14 residues. J lost 8 bases, V lost 6 bases, and 12 bases had no gene match. Germline assignment: CDR1 SNHLY and CDR2 FYNNEI. TCRdb's copy holds only in-frame clones and misses some; the assay was immunoSEQ multiplex PCR. The profile shows over 95,000 clones, about 80% of them singletons. The sample in question was CD4+ or CD8+ T cells sorted from blood, obtained in a trial of the OX40 agonist ivuxolimab. The TCR comes from an adult with an advanced solid tumor such as melanoma, head and neck, liver or kidney cancer. This chain uses TRBV2 with TRBJ1-2; TRBD1 agrees at 7 bases. The CDR3 loop is CASRYQGGASGYTF. CDR3 DNA: TGTGCCAGCAGATACCAGGGGGGGGCCAGCGGCTACACCTTC.